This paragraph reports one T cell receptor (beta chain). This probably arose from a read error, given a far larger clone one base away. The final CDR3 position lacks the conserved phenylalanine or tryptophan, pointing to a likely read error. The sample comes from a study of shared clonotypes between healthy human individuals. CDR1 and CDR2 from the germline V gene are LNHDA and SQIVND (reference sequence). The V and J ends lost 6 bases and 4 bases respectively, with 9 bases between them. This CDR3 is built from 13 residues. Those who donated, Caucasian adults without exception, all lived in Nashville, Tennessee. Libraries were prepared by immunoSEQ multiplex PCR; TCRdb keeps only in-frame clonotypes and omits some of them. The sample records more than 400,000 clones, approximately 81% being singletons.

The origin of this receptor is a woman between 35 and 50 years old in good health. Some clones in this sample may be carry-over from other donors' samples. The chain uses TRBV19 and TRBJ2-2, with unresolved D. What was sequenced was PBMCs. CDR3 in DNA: TGTGCCAGTAGAATCACCGGCACCGGGGAGCTGTTTCTT. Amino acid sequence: CASRITGTGELFL.